This entry is about one TCR beta chain. Clones were read by immunoSEQ multiplex PCR, and TCRdb kept only the in-frame ones, dropping some. The sample includes some 150,000 clones, around 89% seen only once; the top ten take around 15%. The record originates from a study of T cell responses to AZD1222 COVID-19 vaccine. Germline V CDR1 and CDR2: MGHDK, SYGVNS. The CDR3 has 15 residues. Between the trimmed V and J ends, which lost 3 bases and 3 bases, there was a span of 11 bases. This TCR derives from an adult in good health. This sequence joins TRBV25-1 and TRBJ2-2; maybe TRBD1 (6 bases). Sequenced material: peripheral blood, taken on day 0 of AZD1222 vaccination. The CDR3 coding sequence is TGTGCCAGCAGTGAGTCAGGGGCGGACACCGGGGAGCTGTTTTTT. Protein sequence: CASSESGADTGELFF.